The entry that follows covers one TCR beta chain sequence. Its antigen is currently unknown. The data stem from a study of CXCR3-negative and CXCR3-positive naive CD8 T cells. The overall study: With about 1.5 +/- 0.3 million reads per library, the TRB reads numbered 120 million to 150 million in total.

This CDR3 is built from 17 residues. Germline-derived CDR1 and CDR2 are MNHEY and SVGEGT. Every subset of CD8+ T cells was sorted in triplicate at hundreds of thousands of cells each. 5' RACE that incorporated UMI labels was used to prepare the TRB cDNA libraries. TCRdb re-called the 5' RACE reads and shows each CDR3 protein once, DNA omitted. The sample data list roughly 61,000 distinct CDR3 sequences. Notes on the study in general: More hydrophobic TRB CDR3s were found in CXCR3-positive naive cells than in CXCR3-negative naive cells.

Material for sequencing was naive CXCR3+ CD8+ T cells from blood. Subset: CD45RO-CCR7+CD27+CD95- naive CD8+ T cells expressing CXCR3 (TNR3+). The rearrangement joins TRBV6-2 or TRBV6-3 to TRBJ2-3; checking the TCRdb D call of TRBD2 is not possible without DNA. This sequence originates from a human donor in good health. Some clones in this sample may be carry-over from other donors' samples. This CDR3 reads CASSLLTSGERTDTQYF.